Shown below are 18 T cell receptor beta chains from a single sample sequenced in a study of response to subunit inactivated influenza vaccine. TCRdb reprocessed the RT-PCR reads via MiXCR and lists one record per CDR3 protein. The sample has 250,000 to 350,000 distinct CDR3 sequences, around 22% seen once. Sequenced material: PBMCs from blood, taken about 19 months after vaccination. Receptor source: a man between 50 and 69 years old who received an inactivated influenza vaccine.

The V and J genes are TRBV2 and TRBJ1-2; D is ambiguous. Germline V gene data show CDR1 as SNHLY and CDR2 as FYNNEI. Trimming took 8 bases from V and 4 from J, leaving 11 bases between them. The CDR3 spans 12 residues. This chain's CDR3 is CASAGQPYGYTF. In DNA form, the CDR3 reads TGTGCCAGCGCTGGGCAGCCCTATGGCTACACCTTC.

This clonotype was counted a few times. This chain uses TRBV7-9 with TRBJ2-3; D gene uncertain. CDR3 length: 12 amino acids. The germline V gene has CDR1 SEHNR and CDR2 FQNEAQ (reference sequence). V lost 4 bases and J 5 bases, leaving 7 bases between the germline ends. CDR3 region: CASSYYEDTQYF. The CDR3 DNA reads as TGTGCCAGCAGCTATTACGAAGATACGCAGTATTTT.

The genes are TRBV28 and TRBJ1-5; TRBD1 matches at 8 bases. This CDR3 spans 16 amino acids. Germline CDR1 and CDR2: MDHEN and SYDVKM. The V and J ends lost 3 bases and 6 bases, in that order; junction bases with no gene match: 10. CDR3 residues: CASSFSWTGTSQPQHF. The CDR3 bases are TGTGCCAGCAGTTTCTCCTGGACAGGGACATCTCAGCCCCAGCATTTT.

The chain has TRBV28 and TRBJ1-2, with D unclear. Germline V lookup: CDR1 MDHEN, CDR2 SYDVKM. The CDR3 totals 13 residues. V lost 3 bases and J 4 bases, leaving 9 bases between the germline ends. CDR3 sequence (DNA): TGTGCCAGCAGTTTCGGACTATCCTATGGCTACACCTTC. Protein: CASSFGLSYGYTF.

This clonotype turned up a few times. The chain uses TRBV12-3 or TRBV12-4 and TRBJ1-4; TRBD1 might be the D (6 bases). V lost 3 bases and J lost 8, with 10 bases in between. The CDR3 loop spans 13 amino acids. DNA for the CDR3: TGTGCCAGCAGTTTGGGACAACAAGAAAAACTGTTTTTT. Amino acid sequence: CASSLGQQEKLFF.

Turning to this clonotype: A much larger clone is a single base away; this may be a read error. The chain links TRBV7-2 to TRBJ1-6, with a tentative D call TRBD1 (6 bases). This CDR3 has 15 amino acids. CDR1 and CDR2 from the germline V gene are SGHTA and FQGNSA. In nucleotides, the CDR3 is TGTGCCAGCAGCGTACTCCAGGGGTTTAATTCACCCCTCCAATTT. Translated, it gives CASSVLQGFNSPLQF.

V usage is TRBV6-1 and J usage is TRBJ1-6, with 8 bases matching TRBD1. Trimming took 6 bases from V and 9 from J; bases not matched to a gene: 7. CDR1 is MNHNS and CDR2 is SASEGT in the germline V gene. The CDR3 is 14 residues long. DNA of the CDR3: TGTGCCAGCAGGGCCGGACAGGGAGGTTCACCCCTCCACTTT. Translated, it gives CASRAGQGGSPLHF.

This clonotype occurred many times. V usage is TRBV9 and J usage is TRBJ2-1; D is undetermined. The germline V gene has CDR1 SGDLS and CDR2 YYNGEE. Trimming removed 0 bases from V and 0 bases from J, with 7 bases in between. The CDR3 spans 15 residues. The CDR3 reads CASSVGLRSYNEQFF. The CDR3 DNA is TGTGCCAGCAGCGTAGGGCTGCGCTCCTACAATGAGCAGTTCTTC.

The sample holds a few counts of this clonotype. The chain joins TRBV20-1 to TRBJ2-7; a weak D match, TRBD2 (5 bases). There are 11 residues in the CDR3. Trimming stripped 2 bases from V and 7 bases from J, with 9 bases between. Germline V gives CDR1 DFQATT, CDR2 SNEGSKA (reference sequence). In nucleotides, the CDR3 is TGCAGTGCTAGATATACGGGGGAGCAGTACTTC. This sequence encodes CSARYTGEQYF.

The V and J genes are TRBV11-1 and TRBJ2-3; 7 bases line up with TRBD1. Germline trimming cut 5 bases from V and 10 bases from J; bases unmatched to any gene: 6. The CDR3 is 12 residues long. Germline CDR1 reads SGHAT; CDR2 reads FQDESV (reference sequence). The CDR3 DNA follows: TGTGCCAGCAGCCCGACAGGGTTCTCGCAGTATTTT. Amino acid sequence: CASSPTGFSQYF. Looking up the rest from reference TRBV11-1 and TRBJ2-3 gives the full variable domain: EAEVAQSPRYKITEKSQAVAFWCDPISGHATLYWYRQILGQGPELLVQFQDESVVDDSQLPKDRFSAERLKGVDSTLKIQPAELGDSAMYLCASSPTGFSQYFGPGTRLTVL.

This chain connects TRBV20-1 to TRBJ1-1; 7 bases are a match to TRBD1. Losses at the gene ends were 1 base for V and 5 bases for J; bases not matched to a gene: 7. The CDR3 is made up of 14 amino acids. Germline V CDR1 and CDR2: DFQATT, SNEGSKA (reference sequence). The CDR3 DNA is TGCAGTGCTAGAGTGAGGGGGCTGGTGACTGAAGCTTTCTTT. Translating gives CSARVRGLVTEAFF.

J is TRBJ1-1 and V is TRBV4-3, with D perhaps TRBD1 (5 bases). CDR1 and CDR2 from the germline V gene are LGHNA and YSLEER. The CDR3 is made up of 15 amino acids. The ends were cut back, 0 bases at V and 5 bases at J, with 13 bases in the middle. The CDR3 DNA reads as TGCGCCAGCAGCCAAGACGGACACCTGGGGACTGAAGCTTTCTTT. Amino acids: CASSQDGHLGTEAFF.

The chain recombines TRBV4-3 with TRBJ2-1; 10 nucleotides match TRBD1. This CDR3 has 17 residues. V trimming: 1 base; J trimming: 8 bases; junction bases outside the gene matches: 11. The V gene's germline CDR1 is LGHNA and CDR2 YSLEER. The CDR3 loop reads CASSQAESRTGGDEQFF. The CDR3, as DNA: TGCGCCAGCAGCCAAGCCGAGTCCAGGACAGGGGGAGATGAGCAGTTCTTC.

The rearrangement links TRBV6-5 to TRBJ2-3; weak D call: TRBD1 (6 bases). Trimming cost V 0 bases and J 1 base, with 11 bases left between them. There are 16 residues in the CDR3. CDR1 and CDR2 from the germline V gene are MNHEY and SVGAGI. The CDR3, as DNA: TGTGCCAGCAGTTACTCGCCAGGGGTTGGCACAGATACGCAGTATTTT. It is translated as CASSYSPGVGTDTQYF.

The gene calls are TRBV18 and TRBJ2-5; unclear D gene. Trimming removed 3 bases from V and 2 bases from J, with 19 bases in between. Germline V CDR1 and CDR2: KGHSH, LQKENI. CDR3 length: 17 residues. The CDR3: CASSPWQPDHFQETQYF. In DNA form, the CDR3 reads TGTGCCAGCTCACCGTGGCAGCCCGACCATTTTCAAGAGACCCAGTACTTC.

This clonotype was observed a handful of times. The gene calls are TRBV5-1 and TRBJ2-1; 8 bases align to TRBD2. CDR3 length: 12 amino acids. CDR1 and CDR2 (germline): SGHRS, YFSETQ. J was trimmed by 10 bases and V by 7 bases; bases with no gene match: 7. CDR3 protein: CASSTGGAEQFF. DNA of the CDR3: TGCGCCAGCTCCACGGGGGGGGCGGAGCAGTTCTTC.

This chain connects TRBV12-3 or TRBV12-4 to TRBJ1-2; D gene unclear. The CDR3 consists of 12 residues. The V end was cut by 2 bases, the J end by 11 bases, with 12 bases between. The CDR3 is CASSLPDSVYTF. The CDR3, as DNA: TGTGCCAGCAGTTTACCAGATTCTGTTTACACCTTC.

The rearrangement links TRBV4-3 to TRBJ2-2, with 8 bases matching TRBD1. CDR3 length: 16 residues. The junction had 7 bases not matched to a gene; V was cut back by 4 bases and J by 3 bases. The germline gives CDR1 LGHNA, CDR2 YSLEER. Here the CDR3 reads CASSPLGQGYTGELFF. CDR3 in DNA: TGCGCCAGCAGCCCGCTCGGACAGGGTTACACCGGGGAGCTGTTTTTT.